The next 28 T cell receptor beta chains were all read from a single sample in a study of shared clonotypes between healthy human individuals. The method was immunoSEQ multiplex PCR; TCRdb's version includes in-frame clones alone and lacks a portion of them. In the table there are more than 2 million clones, 90% to 97% of which are singletons. Sequenced material: naive CD4+ T cells sorted from blood. Subset: CD45RA+ positively selected. These receptor sequences come from a young man in good health.

This clone showed up just a few times. The chain combines TRBV30 with TRBJ1-1, with D perhaps TRBD1 (5 bases). V was trimmed by 4 bases and J by 8 bases, leaving 14 bases between them. This CDR3 region has 12 residues. Germline V lookup: CDR1 GTSNPN, CDR2 SVGIG (reference sequence). Here the CDR3 reads CAWNQGLGEAFF. In nucleotides, the CDR3 is TGTGCCTGGAATCAGGGACTTGGGGAAGCTTTCTTT.

This clone was seen a single time. This chain joins TRBV30 and TRBJ2-5, with unresolved D. The length of the CDR3 is 12 residues. V lost 3 bases to trimming and J lost 0 bases, with 5 bases between them. The germline V gene has CDR1 GTSNPN and CDR2 SVGIG (reference sequence). The CDR3 loop is CAWSLHQETQYF. For the CDR3, the DNA is TGTGCCTGGAGCCTCCACCAAGAGACCCAGTACTTC.

V usage is TRBV7-6 and J usage is TRBJ2-2; 11 bases match TRBD2. V lost 5 bases to trimming and J lost 1 base; unmatched junction nucleotides: 3. The germline CDR1 and CDR2 sequences are SGHVS and FNYEAQ. This CDR3 contains 16 residues. CDR3 coding DNA: TGTGCCAGCAGCACGACTAGCGGGGTGAACACCGGGGAGCTGTTTTTT. Protein sequence: CASSTTSGVNTGELFF.

Written as DNA, the CDR3 is TGTGCCAGCAGCTCCAGTAACACCATATATTTT. Translated: CASSSSNTIYF. The chain couples TRBV11-2 to TRBJ1-3; D is unclear. CDR1 and CDR2 from the germline V gene are SGHAT and FQNNGV. The CDR3 totals 11 residues. Trimming took 4 bases from V and 7 from J, leaving 5 bases between them.

The V gene is TRBV7-9, the J gene TRBJ2-5; the match to TRBD2 covers 8 bases. The CDR3 has 13 residues. The ends lost 3 bases at V and 7 bases at J; junction bases unmatched: 4. The V gene's germline CDR1 is SEHNR and CDR2 FQNEAQ (reference sequence). CDR3 amino acids: CASSFLGLATQYF. The CDR3, as DNA: TGTGCCAGCAGCTTCTTAGGACTAGCGACCCAGTACTTC.

The chain is built from TRBV2 and TRBJ2-1, with 8 bases lining up with TRBD1. V gave up 3 bases and J gave up 10 bases; unmatched junction bases: 8. The CDR3 covers 14 residues. CDR1 is SNHLY and CDR2 is FYNNEI in the germline V gene. CDR3 coding DNA: TGTGCCAGCAGTGATCGGACAGGGTTACAGGAGCAGTTCTTC. Translated: CASSDRTGLQEQFF.

V gene TRBV6-5 combines with J gene TRBJ1-3; D is unclear. CDR1 is MNHEY, CDR2 SVGAGI, per germline. V lost 6 bases to trimming and J lost 4 bases, with 13 bases between them. There are 14 residues in the CDR3. Written as DNA, the CDR3 is TGTGCCAGCAGCCAACGGTGGAGGGGAAACACCATATATTTT. It is translated as CASSQRWRGNTIYF.

The chain is built from TRBV7-9 and TRBJ2-7; 11 nucleotides align to TRBD2. The J segment lost 5 bases and the V segment lost 8 bases, leaving 8 bases of the junction unmatched. This CDR3 is 14 amino acids long. Germline CDR1 is SEHNR and CDR2 is FQNEAQ (reference sequence). The CDR3 DNA follows: TGTGCCAGCGGGGTAGCGGGAGGGCTCAACGAGCAGTACTTC. It specifies CASGVAGGLNEQYF.

The sample holds one count of this clone. Other nucleotide sequences in the sample specify the same CDR3. The chain uses TRBV10-3 and TRBJ2-7; D call uncertain. This CDR3 has 14 residues. Germline V gene data show CDR1 as ENHRY and CDR2 as SYGVKD. V was pared by 0 bases and J by 3 bases, with 9 bases between. The chain's CDR3 is CAISESGGYYEQYF. The CDR3 DNA is TGTGCCATCAGTGAGTCAGGCGGATACTACGAGCAGTACTTC.

A remark on this clone: The same CDR3 can be traced to other DNA sequences in this sample. V is TRBV6-5 and J is TRBJ2-7, with 8 bases lining up with TRBD1. Germline V lookup: CDR1 MNHEY, CDR2 SVGAGI. This CDR3 contains 15 residues. The V gene end was trimmed by 2 bases and the J gene end by 0 bases; junction bases not matched to a gene: 3. CDR3 sequence (DNA): TGTGCCAGCAGTTACGACAGGGGCCCCTCCTACGAGCAGTACTTC. Protein product: CASSYDRGPSYEQYF.

In the case of this clone: The sample contains more than one DNA sequence encoding this CDR3. This rearrangement joins TRBV19 to TRBJ1-5, with D uncertain. Trimming removed 1 base at V and 2 bases at J, with 6 bases between. Germline CDR1 reads LNHDA; CDR2 reads SQIVND (reference sequence). CDR3 length: 14 residues. The CDR3, as DNA: TGTGCCAGTAGTATAGTAAACGGCAATCAGCCCCAGCATTTT. As protein: CASSIVNGNQPQHF. Together with reference TRBV19 and TRBJ1-5, the CDR3 gives the full variable domain: DGGITQSPKYLFRKEGQNVTLSCEQNLNHDAMYWYRQDPGQGLRLIYYSQIVNDFQKGDIAEGYSVSREKKESFPLTVTSAQKNPTAFYLCASSIVNGNQPQHFGDGTRLSIL.

The chain links TRBV9 to TRBJ2-5, with 7 nucleotides matching TRBD1. Per the germline V gene, CDR1 is SGDLS and CDR2 is YYNGEE. The CDR3 is 16 amino acids. V lost 3 bases, J lost 1 base, and 9 bases stayed unmatched. The CDR3 bases are TGTGCCAGCAGCGCATTCAATGGACAGGCCCAAGAGACCCAGTACTTC. This translates into CASSAFNGQAQETQYF.

This rearrangement joins TRBV23-1 to TRBJ1-6; 8 bases are a match to TRBD1. TRBV23-1 qualifies as an ORF whose function is uncertain. Germline trimming cut 0 bases from V and 7 bases from J; bases unmatched to any gene: 5. The CDR3 has 16 residues. The CDR3 nucleotides read TGCGCCAGCAGTCAATCAATGGGACAGGAGAATTCACCCCTCCACTTT. Translating gives CASSQSMGQENSPLHF.

The chain combines TRBV27 with TRBJ1-6; D remains unclear. The CDR3 loop spans 17 amino acids. V lost 1 base and J 0 bases, leaving 10 bases between the germline ends. CDR1 and CDR2 (germline): MNHEY, SMNVEV (reference sequence). The CDR3 here is CASSLFDSGSYNSPLHF. The CDR3, as DNA: TGTGCCAGCAGTTTATTCGACTCAGGCTCCTATAATTCACCCCTCCACTTT.

The gene calls are TRBV4-2 and TRBJ2-6; D is perhaps TRBD1 (7 bases). The V gene lost 4 bases and the J gene lost 1 base, with 11 bases spanning the gap. The CDR3 is made up of 16 amino acids. Germline assignment: CDR1 LGHNA and CDR2 YNFKEQ. This chain's CDR3 is CASSPQGGSGANVLTF. CDR3 DNA sequence: TGTGCCAGCAGCCCCCAGGGGGGTTCTGGGGCCAACGTCCTGACTTTC.

The chain combines TRBV28 with TRBJ2-7; D ambiguous. V lost 6 bases and J lost 2, with 11 bases in between. The germline gives CDR1 MDHEN, CDR2 SYDVKM. CDR3 length: 13 residues. This CDR3 reads CASSPRTPYEQYF. The CDR3 DNA sequence: TGTGCCAGCAGCCCTAGAACCCCCTACGAGCAGTACTTC.

This clone was counted only a few times. Other DNA sequences in this sample translate to the same CDR3. The CDR3 here is CASSVGGNSYNEQFF. CDR3 sequence (DNA): TGTGCCAGCAGCGTAGGTGGGAACTCCTACAATGAGCAGTTCTTC. The chain employs TRBV9 and TRBJ2-1; the D is unclear. This CDR3 comprises 15 residues. Germline V gives CDR1 SGDLS, CDR2 YYNGEE. V lost 0 bases and J 0 bases, leaving 7 bases between the germline ends.

The chain joins TRBV5-6 to TRBJ1-4; 9 bases are shared with TRBD1. CDR1 and CDR2 from the germline V gene are SGHDT and YYEEEE. This CDR3 contains 15 residues. With 4 bases clipped from V and 8 bases from J, the junction kept 9 bases outside the gene matches. The CDR3 nucleotides are TGTGCCAGCAGCACCCCCGGGACAGGGAGCGAAAAACTGTTTTTT. Protein sequence: CASSTPGTGSEKLFF.

This chain links TRBV6-6 with TRBJ1-5, with D perhaps matching TRBD1 (5 bases). CDR1 and CDR2 from the germline V gene are MNHNY and SVGAGI (reference sequence). The CDR3 runs to 16 residues. V was pared by 0 bases and J by 4 bases, with 13 bases between. The CDR3 DNA sequence: TGTGCCAGCAGTTACTCGATCGGGGGTTCAAATCAGCCCCAGCATTTT. Amino acids: CASSYSIGGSNQPQHF.

The genes are TRBV18 and TRBJ2-5, with D perhaps TRBD2 (6 bases). The germline V and J ends were trimmed by 0 bases and 8 bases, with 16 bases remaining between them. CDR1 and CDR2 from the germline V gene are KGHSH and LQKENI. The CDR3 spans 15 residues. The CDR3, as DNA: TGTGCCAGCTCACCACCAGGGGATAGCGGAAGAACCCAGTACTTC. Translation gives CASSPPGDSGRTQYF.

Concerning this clone: This sample includes further DNA sequences coding for the same CDR3. The rearrangement links TRBV4-3 to TRBJ2-7; 15 positions agree with TRBD2. The germline CDR1 and CDR2 sequences are LGHNA and YSLEER. J was trimmed by 4 bases and V by 4 bases; bases with no gene match: 2. The CDR3 has 15 amino acids. The CDR3 region has the DNA TGCGCCAGCAGCCGAGGACTAGCGGGAGGGTACGAGCAGTACTTC. Residues: CASSRGLAGGYEQYF.

This clone was picked up one time. The gene calls are TRBV5-1 and TRBJ2-5, with a tentative D call TRBD2 (5 bases). CDR1 is SGHRS, CDR2 YFSETQ, per germline. The V gene lost 2 bases and the J gene lost 4 bases, with 12 bases spanning the gap. The CDR3 is 14 residues long. The CDR3 bases are TGCGCCAGCAGCTTTAACGGGGAGAGAGAGACCCAGTACTTC. Translated: CASSFNGERETQYF.

With respect to this clone: The same CDR3 arises from other DNA sequences in this sample as well. CDR3 in DNA: TGTGCCAGCAGCTTAGCAAGGGGCTCCCAAGAGACCCAGTACTTC. Protein product: CASSLARGSQETQYF. The chain couples TRBV7-2 to TRBJ2-5, with D maybe TRBD1 (5 bases). V dropped 0 bases and J dropped 1 base, with 9 bases sitting between them. The germline V gene encodes CDR1 SGHTA and CDR2 FQGNSA. CDR3 size: 15 residues.

The chain carries TRBV7-9 and TRBJ1-3; possibly TRBD1 for D (5 bases). CDR1 SEHNR and CDR2 FQNEAQ come from the germline V gene (reference sequence). V dropped 1 base and J dropped 2 bases, with 9 bases sitting between them. The CDR3 loop spans 15 amino acids. CDR3 protein: CASSLGGTAGNTIYF. CDR3 nucleotides: TGTGCCAGCAGCTTAGGGGGGACCGCTGGAAACACCATATATTTT.

This chain links TRBV30 with TRBJ2-4; D remains ambiguous. The CDR3 runs 12 residues. V was cut by 4 bases and J by 6 bases, with 10 bases left in between. Germline CDR1 reads GTSNPN; CDR2 reads SVGIG (reference sequence). CDR3: CAWMERTNIQYF. The CDR3 DNA reads TGTGCCTGGATGGAGCGAACAAACATTCAGTACTTC.

On this clone itself: In the same sample, other DNA sequences code for this CDR3. This chain connects TRBV10-3 to TRBJ2-3; D call uncertain. The CDR3 contains 12 residues. Trimming stripped 0 bases from V and 4 bases from J, with 2 bases between. The germline gives CDR1 ENHRY, CDR2 SYGVKD. Here the CDR3 DNA reads TGTGCCATCAGTGAGTCTCCAGATACGCAGTATTTT. It is translated as CAISESPDTQYF.

V and J are TRBV30 and TRBJ2-5, with TRBD1 identical over 7 bases. This CDR3 contains 13 residues. Trimming took 6 bases from V and 2 from J; bases not matched to a gene: 6. CDR1 and CDR2 (germline): GTSNPN, SVGIG (reference sequence). CDR3 sequence reads: CACRQGPQETQYF. The CDR3 nucleotides are TGTGCCTGCCGACAGGGACCACAAGAGACCCAGTACTTC.

On this clone itself: The identical CDR3 is also encoded by other nucleotide sequences in the sample. The CDR3 DNA follows: TGTGCCAGCTCACCCTCCGGGACAGAGAATTCACCCCTCCACTTT. Its protein product is CASSPSGTENSPLHF. V is TRBV18 and J is TRBJ1-6; 7 nucleotides agree with TRBD1. Looked up from germline, CDR1 is KGHSH and CDR2 is LQKENI. This CDR3 comprises 15 residues. Losses at the gene ends were 3 bases for V and 7 bases for J; bases not matched to a gene: 6. Full variable domain (rest looked up from reference TRBV18 and TRBJ1-6): NAGVMQNPRHLVRRRGQEARLRCSPMKGHSHVYWYRQLPEEGLKFMVYLQKENIIDESGMPKERFSAEFPKEGPSILRIQQVVRGDSAAYFCASSPSGTENSPLHFGNGTRLTVT.